What follows describes a single TCR beta chain. This receptor's antigen is unknown. Base qualities are not recorded, but no much larger clone differs from it by a single base. Germline trimming amounts to 5 bases on V and 7 bases on J, with 7 as the count of junction bases outside the gene matches. Sequences SGHTA (CDR1) and FQGNSA (CDR2) are obtained from the germline V gene. Measured from the cysteine to the phenylalanine, the CDR3 is 15 residues long. Just the 45-base CDR3 DNA is kept, in frame starting at base 1. The record originates from a study of blood T cell repertoires in COVID-19 (dated by TCRdb to the early 2020s). A note on the overall study: Samples from collaborators originated in the United States, Italy and Spain and spanned both the acute and convalescent phases of COVID-19. The repertoires were released in a freely available public database meant as a resource for research on the immune response to SARS-CoV-2. The samples were drawn from two sources: the first 160 participants of the ongoing ImmuneRACE study, and fewer than 1,500 subjects contributed by 6 global collaborators. Where available, HLA class I and class II types were taken from metadata supplied by the sample provider and were not determined by assay-based typing. The prospective study material was composed of cDNA or gDNA derived from T cells, B-cell-depleted T cells, or PBMCs. A de-identified subject ID, COVID-19 status, age in years and sex were almost always included in the sample metadata. Subjects who had been exposed to COVID-19, were actively infected with it, or had recovered from it provided the deeply sampled blood TCRbeta repertoires that made up the dataset.

The paper as a whole reports these results and caveats: Clinical and demographic metadata were provided uncurated, with the amount varying by source and participant.

The immunoSEQ Assay, a bias-controlled multiplex PCR, was used to amplify TCRbeta CDR3 regions from genomic DNA. On the authors' methods: Nucleated cell counts per sample were estimated from amplification of reference gene primers within the assay. To quantify the absolute abundance of each unique TCRbeta CDR3 rearrangement, sequence reads were collapsed and filtered. For each sample, productive Simpson clonality was calculated by taking the square root of Simpson's diversity index across productive rearrangements. What TCRdb holds here is the immuneACCESS table cut down to in-frame rearrangements. Part of the clones is not present; checked against another copy, under half of the missing clones reflect an unresolved V gene, and the others are unexplained. V, J and clone size were drawn from that table, and D and trimming were deduced from the DNA. In all, the sample holds some 290,000 clones, and approximately 90% of those were seen once. The ten largest clones capture about 2.1% of the sample.

Enrolling through a virtual design, the prospective study's participants ranged in age from roughly 18 to 90 years and lived across 20 to 25 United States geographic areas. To assign participants to cohorts, the prospective study relied on clinical history that participants themselves reported in a screening survey and a study questionnaire. Each participant in the prospective study had whole blood, serum and a nasopharyngeal or oropharyngeal swab collected by mobile phlebotomists. Participants in the prospective study had the option to provide additional blood draws and questionnaires over a roughly 2-month period. Before DNA extraction, prospective study blood samples were shipped either frozen or at room temperature.

The sample taken for sequencing was PBMCs or T cells enriched from blood (not recorded which). The receptor chain draws on TRBV7-2 and TRBJ2-1; 11 junctional bases match TRBD1. The TCR comes from a woman aged 40-49 years with acute COVID-19. CDR3 loop: CASSRDRGLENEQFF. In nucleotides, the sequence is TGTGCCAGCAGCCGGGACAGGGGGTTGGAAAATGAGCAGTTCTTC.